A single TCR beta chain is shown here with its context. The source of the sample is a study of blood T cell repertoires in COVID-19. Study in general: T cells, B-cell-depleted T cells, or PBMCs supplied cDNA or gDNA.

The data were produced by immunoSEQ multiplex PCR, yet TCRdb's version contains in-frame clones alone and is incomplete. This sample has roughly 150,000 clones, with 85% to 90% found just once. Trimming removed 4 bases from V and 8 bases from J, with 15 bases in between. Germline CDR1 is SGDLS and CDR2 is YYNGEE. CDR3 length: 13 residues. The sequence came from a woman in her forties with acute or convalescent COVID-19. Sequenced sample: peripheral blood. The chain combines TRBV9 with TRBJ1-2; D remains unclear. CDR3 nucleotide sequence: TGTGCCAGCAGCACCGGGTCCGCCTTAGGCTACACCTTC. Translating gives CASSTGSALGYTF.